The 16 T cell receptor beta chains listed next were all sequenced from one sample in a study of blood T cell repertoires in COVID-19. Generated by immunoSEQ multiplex PCR, the TCRdb table keeps only in-frame clones and is missing some. The sample yields 130,000 to 150,000 clones, approximately 80% seen once. The sequenced sample was peripheral blood. The receptor set was obtained from a human donor in a cohort sampled during active COVID-19.

The rearrangement joins TRBV3-1 (or the pseudogene TRBV3-2) to TRBJ1-4; D gene unclear. The CDR3 has 14 residues. Germline V gives CDR1 LGHDT, CDR2 YNNKEL (reference sequence). Trimming stripped 4 bases from V and 3 bases from J, with 9 bases between. CDR3 loop: CASSLQVSNEKLFF. CDR3 sequence (DNA): TGTGCCAGCAGCCTTCAGGTTTCTAATGAAAAACTGTTTTTT.

This clone occurred a few times. This chain links TRBV29-1 with TRBJ2-2, with D possibly being TRBD1 (5 bases). The CDR3 runs 15 residues. Germline V lookup: CDR1 SQVTM, CDR2 ANQGSEA. Trimming pared 0 bases from V and 6 bases from J, leaving 14 bases between. In DNA form, the CDR3 reads TGCAGCGTTGAAGATGGGGCAGGGTTTTCCGGGGAGCTGTTTTTT. As protein: CSVEDGAGFSGELFF.

The chain joins TRBV5-1 to TRBJ2-5, with 7 bases lining up with TRBD1. Germline V gene data show CDR1 as SGHRS and CDR2 as YFSETQ. CDR3 length: 15 amino acids. With 3 bases clipped from V and 2 bases from J, the junction kept 7 bases outside the gene matches. CDR3 sequence: CASSSRQGPQETQYF. In DNA form, the CDR3 reads TGCGCCAGCAGCTCGCGACAGGGACCTCAAGAGACCCAGTACTTC.

The chain couples TRBV7-9 to TRBJ2-7, with TRBD2 identical over 8 bases. V lost 5 bases to trimming and J lost 2 bases; unmatched junction nucleotides: 8. The CDR3 is 15 residues long. Per the germline V gene, CDR1 is SEHNR and CDR2 is FQNEAQ (reference sequence). The CDR3 region is CASSAAGVRAYEQYF. The CDR3 nucleotides are TGTGCCAGCAGCGCAGCGGGGGTCCGAGCCTACGAGCAGTACTTC.

This clone is a singleton in its sample. The chain uses TRBV28 and TRBJ1-2; no definite D call. V lost 3 bases and J 14 bases, leaving 13 bases between the germline ends. CDR1 MDHEN and CDR2 SYDVKM come from the germline V gene. This CDR3 region has 11 residues. The DNA for the CDR3 is TGTGCCAGCAGTTTGGAGGTGGATTATACCTTC. It encodes CASSLEVDYTF.

Only a few counts were recorded for this clone. The chain combines TRBV23-1 with TRBJ1-2; weak D call: TRBD1 (6 bases). TRBV23-1 falls under the ORF class, with uncertain function. The V gene lost 7 bases and the J gene lost 4 bases, with 16 bases spanning the gap. The CDR3 totals 14 residues. The CDR3 DNA sequence: TGCGCCAGCACTTCAGGGGACGTCGCCTATGGCTACACCTTC. It specifies CASTSGDVAYGYTF.

The chain links TRBV5-8 to TRBJ2-7; a possible D gene is TRBD1 (5 bases). Trimming cost V 0 bases and J 0 bases, with 7 bases left between them. In germline, CDR1 is SGHTS, CDR2 YDEGEE. The CDR3 has 14 amino acids. The CDR3 is CASSLVGPSYEQYF. In nucleotides, the CDR3 is TGTGCCAGCAGCTTGGTGGGGCCCTCCTACGAGCAGTACTTC.

This chain uses TRBV19 with TRBJ1-5, with 7 bases identical to TRBD1. From germline, CDR1 is LNHDA and CDR2 SQIVND (reference sequence). The CDR3 loop spans 14 amino acids. Trimming at V came to 4 bases and at J to 6 bases, leaving 6 bases not matched to a gene. This chain's CDR3 is CASSTPTGLQPQHF. The CDR3 DNA is TGTGCCAGTAGTACACCGACAGGGCTTCAGCCCCAGCATTTT. Full variable domain (missing parts from reference TRBV19 and TRBJ1-5): DGGITQSPKYLFRKEGQNVTLSCEQNLNHDAMYWYRQDPGQGLRLIYYSQIVNDFQKGDIAEGYSVSREKKESFPLTVTSAQKNPTAFYLCASSTPTGLQPQHFGDGTRLSIL.

The rearrangement joins TRBV5-8 to TRBJ2-1, with TRBD2 as a possible D gene (6 bases). CDR1 is SGHTS, CDR2 YDEGEE, per germline. Trimming took 0 bases from V and 1 from J, leaving 8 bases between them. This CDR3 region has 15 residues. The DNA of the CDR3 is TGTGCCAGCAGCTTGGGCGGGGTTTCCTACAATGAGCAGTTCTTC. This sequence encodes CASSLGGVSYNEQFF. The variable domain in full, with the rest retrieved from reference TRBV5-8 and TRBJ2-1, is EAGVTQSPTHLIKTRGQQATLRCSPISGHTSVYWYQQALGLGLQFLLWYDEGEERNRGNFPPRFSGRQFPNYSSELNVNALELEDSALYLCASSLGGVSYNEQFFGPGTRLTVL.

The chain links TRBV27 to TRBJ1-1, with D tentatively TRBD1 (6 bases). The ends were cut back, 2 bases at V and 6 bases at J, with 10 bases in the middle. There are 13 residues in the CDR3. CDR1 MNHEY and CDR2 SMNVEV come from the germline V gene (reference sequence). CDR3 coding DNA: TGTGCCAGCAGTTTAACAGGGAAGCCTGAAGCTTTCTTT. It translates to CASSLTGKPEAFF.

This chain uses TRBV5-1 with TRBJ2-2; 7 nucleotides line up with TRBD1. In germline, CDR1 is SGHRS, CDR2 YFSETQ. This CDR3 comprises 16 residues. V dropped 3 bases and J dropped 3; count of bases not matched to a gene: 8. The CDR3 loop reads CASSSRGQEHTGELFF. DNA for the CDR3: TGCGCCAGCAGCTCACGAGGACAGGAACACACCGGGGAGCTGTTTTTT. Complete variable domain (other parts from reference TRBV5-1 and TRBJ2-2): KAGVTQTPRYLIKTRGQQVTLSCSPISGHRSVSWYQQTPGQGLQFLFEYFSETQRNKGNFPGRFSGRQFSNSRSEMNVSTLELGDSALYLCASSSRGQEHTGELFFGEGSRLTVL.

This clone appeared a single time. The chain uses TRBV19 and TRBJ2-1, with 10 nucleotides matching TRBD2. Trimming cost V 4 bases and J 4 bases; bases outside gene matches: 7. In germline, CDR1 is LNHDA, CDR2 SQIVND (reference sequence). The CDR3 is 16 amino acids. The CDR3 is CASSTRTSGIYNEQFF. The CDR3 DNA follows: TGTGCCAGTAGTACTAGGACTAGCGGAATTTACAATGAGCAGTTCTTC. Full variable domain (outside the CDR3, taken from reference TRBV19 and TRBJ2-1): DGGITQSPKYLFRKEGQNVTLSCEQNLNHDAMYWYRQDPGQGLRLIYYSQIVNDFQKGDIAEGYSVSREKKESFPLTVTSAQKNPTAFYLCASSTRTSGIYNEQFFGPGTRLTVL.

This clone was observed once. This chain connects TRBV6-2 or TRBV6-3 to TRBJ2-7, with D maybe TRBD1 (5 bases). The CDR3 runs 14 residues. CDR1 is MNHEY, CDR2 SVGEGT, per germline. Trimming pared 6 bases from V and 3 bases from J, leaving 15 bases between. Written as DNA, the CDR3 is TGTGCCAGCAGCCTTGACAGACCAATCTACGAGCAGTACTTC. Translated: CASSLDRPIYEQYF.

The chain carries TRBV7-2 and TRBJ2-3; 7 bases align to TRBD1. The CDR3 has 15 residues. V was pared by 5 bases and J by 0 bases, with 5 bases of the junction left unmatched. From germline, CDR1 is SGHTA and CDR2 FQGNSA. The CDR3 DNA reads as TGTGCCAGCAGCACACCGGGACAGAGCACAGATACGCAGTATTTT. It is translated as CASSTPGQSTDTQYF.

CDR3 residues: CASSFGLGEQYF. Written as DNA, the CDR3 is TGTGCCAGCAGCTTCGGACTTGGGGAGCAGTACTTC. This chain uses TRBV11-3 with TRBJ2-7, with a weak D call TRBD2 (5 bases). The V end was cut by 3 bases, the J end by 7 bases, with 10 bases between. The CDR3 runs to 12 residues. Germline loops: CDR1 SGHNT, CDR2 YENEEA.

The rearrangement links TRBV7-2 to TRBJ2-7; 7 bases line up with TRBD1. CDR3 length: 14 amino acids. V was pared by 5 bases and J by 5 bases, with 9 bases of the junction left unmatched. CDR1 SGHTA and CDR2 FQGNSA come from the germline V gene. CDR3 loop: CASSQRQGTNEQYF. The CDR3 region has the DNA TGTGCCAGCAGCCAACGACAGGGAACTAACGAGCAGTACTTC.